This passage covers 27 T cell receptor beta chains from one sample sequenced in a study of cytotoxic CD8 clonotypes in ibrutinib-treated CLL. Assay used: immunoSEQ multiplex PCR; TCRdb lists only in-frame clones, some missing. The sample holds 330,000 or so clones, over 55% seen once. This specimen consisted of PBMCs, obtained after 36 months of ibrutinib treatment. These receptors all stem from a human donor with chronic lymphocytic leukemia.

This clone was detected a few times. The chain joins TRBV7-6 to TRBJ2-7; D is unclear. Trimming took 0 bases from V and 4 from J, leaving 7 bases between them. This CDR3 comprises 13 residues. Per the germline V gene, CDR1 is SGHVS and CDR2 is FNYEAQ. The DNA of the CDR3 is TGTGCCAGCAGCTTAGCTCTGGGATACGAGCAGTACTTC. Residues: CASSLALGYEQYF.

The chain has TRBV5-1 and TRBJ2-2; D gene uncertain. The CDR3 runs 15 residues. V was pared by 4 bases and J by 3 bases, with 13 bases between. Germline-derived CDR1 and CDR2 are SGHRS and YFSETQ. CDR3 protein: CASSPNHRDTGELFF. CDR3 nucleotide sequence: TGCGCCAGCAGCCCAAACCACCGGGACACCGGGGAGCTGTTTTTT.

V gene TRBV19 combines with J gene TRBJ1-4; perhaps TRBD1 as D (5 bases). Germline values: CDR1 LNHDA, CDR2 SQIVND (reference sequence). Trimming left V 3 bases short and J 0 bases short, with 8 bases between. The CDR3 totals 15 residues. The CDR3 DNA reads TGTGCCAGTAGTATGACAGCAGCAACTAATGAAAAACTGTTTTTT. Translation: CASSMTAATNEKLFF.

J is TRBJ2-3 and V is TRBV5-1, with TRBD1 matching 8 bases. Germline V lookup: CDR1 SGHRS, CDR2 YFSETQ. V gave up 0 bases and J gave up 1 base; unmatched junction bases: 1. This CDR3 contains 15 residues. The CDR3: CASSLVTGGTDTQYF. In DNA form, the CDR3 reads TGCGCCAGCAGCTTGGTGACAGGGGGCACAGATACGCAGTATTTT.

The rearrangement links TRBV7-8 to TRBJ2-3; TRBD1 matches 7 bases. The trim removed 5 bases at V and 3 bases at J, leaving 8 bases unmatched. The CDR3 extends over 15 amino acids. Germline lookup yields CDR1 SGHVS and CDR2 FQNEAQ. This CDR3 reads CASSATGDLTDTQYF. The CDR3 DNA sequence: TGTGCCAGCAGCGCCACAGGGGACCTAACAGATACGCAGTATTTT.

This clone was found a few times. This chain uses TRBV19 with TRBJ1-5; D is possibly TRBD1 (6 bases). Between the trimmed V and J ends, which lost 2 bases and 6 bases, there was a span of 14 bases. The CDR3 totals 15 residues. Germline CDR1 and CDR2: LNHDA and SQIVND (reference sequence). The CDR3 here is CASSIIVGGTQPQHF. CDR3 DNA: TGTGCCAGTAGTATAATCGTAGGGGGGACTCAGCCCCAGCATTTT.

This clone was seen a few times. V is TRBV5-1 and J is TRBJ1-5; 10 positions agree with TRBD1. V shed 3 bases, J shed 4 bases, and the junction held 1 base outside the gene matches. Germline CDR1 SGHRS, CDR2 YFSETQ. CDR3 size: 14 residues. The CDR3 region is CASSWTGGNQPQHF. The CDR3 DNA follows: TGCGCCAGCAGCTGGACAGGGGGGAATCAGCCCCAGCATTTT. Variable domain in full (rest from reference TRBV5-1 and TRBJ1-5): KAGVTQTPRYLIKTRGQQVTLSCSPISGHRSVSWYQQTPGQGLQFLFEYFSETQRNKGNFPGRFSGRQFSNSRSEMNVSTLELGDSALYLCASSWTGGNQPQHFGDGTRLSIL.

V usage is TRBV5-1 and J usage is TRBJ1-4, with D unresolved. The CDR3 loop spans 15 amino acids. Germline V gene sequence: CDR1 SGHRS, CDR2 YFSETQ. V was cut by 1 base and J by 5 bases, with 12 bases left in between. The CDR3 nucleotides are TGCGCCAGCAGCTTGCGCCCAGCCTTAAATGAAAAACTGTTTTTT. Its protein is CASSLRPALNEKLFF.

This chain connects TRBV4-1 to TRBJ2-7; 10 positions match TRBD2. Germline V lookup: CDR1 MGHRA, CDR2 YSYEKL. Trimming at V came to 5 bases and at J to 3 bases, leaving 1 base not matched to a gene. The CDR3 has 13 amino acids. The DNA of the CDR3 is TGCGCCAGCAGCTCTAGCGGGAGCTACGAGCAGTACTTC. Amino acids: CASSSSGSYEQYF.

The chain is built from TRBV5-1 and TRBJ1-2; maybe TRBD1 (5 bases). Trimming took 4 bases from V and 8 from J, leaving 24 bases between them. Germline assignment: CDR1 SGHRS and CDR2 YFSETQ. CDR3 length equals 16 residues. The CDR3: CASSTHQEGRTRGYTF. CDR3 bases: TGCGCCAGCAGCACGCACCAAGAGGGACGGACGCGCGGCTACACCTTC.

The rearrangement joins TRBV5-1 to TRBJ2-2; TRBD2 matches 7 bases. The CDR3 contains 17 residues. V shed 3 bases and J 1 base; nucleotides not matched to a gene: 9. The germline CDR1 and CDR2 sequences are SGHRS and YFSETQ. Here the CDR3 DNA reads TGCGCCAGCAGCTGGCGACCAGCGGGGCTGAACACCGGGGAGCTGTTTTTT. Its translation is CASSWRPAGLNTGELFF.

J is TRBJ1-5 and V is TRBV11-3; the D is unclear. Germline V lookup: CDR1 SGHNT, CDR2 YENEEA. This CDR3 has 17 amino acids. The V end lost 1 base, the J end lost 0 bases, and 13 bases lay between the germline ends. For the CDR3, the DNA is TGTGCCAGCAGCTTAGCCCCTACGGGGTATAGCAATCAGCCCCAGCATTTT. The encoded protein is CASSLAPTGYSNQPQHF.

This clone was picked up one time. The V gene is TRBV28, the J gene TRBJ2-2; TRBD2 is a possible D gene (5 bases). The CDR3 consists of 14 residues. Germline CDR1 MDHEN, CDR2 SYDVKM. V shed 6 bases and J shed 7 bases, with 15 bases lying between them. CDR3 nucleotide sequence: TGTGCCAGCAGACCGAGGGAGTTGTTCGGGGAGCTGTTTTTT. Protein: CASRPRELFGELFF.

This chain uses TRBV6-5 with TRBJ2-7; D unresolved. CDR3 length equals 12 residues. The V end was cut by 5 bases, the J end by 4 bases, with 9 bases between. CDR1 and CDR2 from the germline V gene are MNHEY and SVGAGI. The CDR3 region is CASSADGYEQYF. As DNA, the CDR3 is TGTGCCAGCAGTGCGGACGGGTACGAGCAGTACTTC.

The chain couples TRBV6-1 to TRBJ1-3; a weak D match, TRBD1 (6 bases). V dropped 3 bases and J dropped 4 bases, with 13 bases sitting between them. CDR1 is MNHNS, CDR2 SASEGT, per germline. This CDR3 region has 15 residues. The CDR3 sequence is CASSEGPGDGNTIYF. In DNA form, the CDR3 reads TGTGCCAGCAGTGAGGGCCCAGGGGACGGAAACACCATATATTTT.

This rearrangement joins TRBV6-5 to TRBJ2-3, with 7 bases lining up with TRBD2. Trimming removed 8 bases from V and 4 bases from J; junction bases left unmatched: 3. This CDR3 is 12 amino acids long. CDR1 is MNHEY and CDR2 is SVGAGI in the germline V gene. CDR3 coding DNA: TGTGCCAGCGGACTAGTTGCAGATACGCAGTATTTT. It is translated as CASGLVADTQYF.

This chain links TRBV4-1 with TRBJ1-2; D is undetermined. Germline V gene lookup returns CDR1 MGHRA and CDR2 YSYEKL. V was clipped by 2 bases and J by 6 bases, with 16 bases between them. The CDR3 spans 15 residues. CDR3 nucleotides: TGCGCCAGCAGCCAAATTCGGAGCCCCTCGGATGGCTACACCTTC. It encodes CASSQIRSPSDGYTF.

This clone was picked up a small number of times. This chain links TRBV10-3 with TRBJ1-2; weak D call: TRBD1 (6 bases). The germline V gene encodes CDR1 ENHRY and CDR2 SYGVKD. The CDR3 covers 12 residues. V was trimmed by 6 bases and J by 5 bases, leaving 10 bases between them. CDR3 loop: CAISTGSYGYTF. In nucleotides, the CDR3 is TGTGCCATCAGCACAGGGTCATATGGCTACACCTTC.

This clone was seen a handful of times. The chain links TRBV5-1 to TRBJ2-7, with TRBD1 matching over 7 bases. Germline V lookup: CDR1 SGHRS, CDR2 YFSETQ. The CDR3 runs to 14 residues. V trimming: 0 bases; J trimming: 4 bases; junction bases outside the gene matches: 4. In DNA form, the CDR3 reads TGCGCCAGCAGCTTGGTCACACAGGGGTACGAGCAGTACTTC. It yields the protein CASSLVTQGYEQYF.

The sample holds one count of this clone. V is TRBV29-1 and J is TRBJ2-3; no clear D gene. Deletions cut 7 bases from V and 0 bases from J, with 17 bases between. CDR3 length: 15 amino acids. Germline values: CDR1 SQVTM, CDR2 ANQGSEA. The CDR3 nucleotides read TGCAGCGCAGAAGATCCAGCAGCTAGCACAGATACGCAGTATTTT. It yields the protein CSAEDPAASTDTQYF.

This chain connects TRBV6-6 to TRBJ2-1; D is unresolved. The germline V and J ends were trimmed by 0 bases and 8 bases, with 11 bases remaining between them. Germline CDR1 MNHNY, CDR2 SVGAGI (reference sequence). CDR3 size: 14 residues. This CDR3 is CASSYSWAADEQFF. The DNA of the CDR3 is TGTGCCAGCAGTTACTCGTGGGCGGCAGATGAGCAGTTCTTC.

V usage is TRBV9 and J usage is TRBJ2-3; D possibly corresponds to TRBD2 (7 bases). The ends were cut back, 4 bases at V and 1 base at J, with 16 bases in the middle. The CDR3 totals 16 residues. The germline V gene encodes CDR1 SGDLS and CDR2 YYNGEE. CDR3 sequence: CASSNSGGRGTDTQYF. CDR3 sequence (DNA): TGTGCCAGCAGCAACTCCGGGGGGCGGGGCACAGATACGCAGTATTTT.

The chain couples TRBV9 to TRBJ1-3; maybe TRBD1 (5 bases). CDR1 and CDR2 from the germline V gene are SGDLS and YYNGEE. V was shortened by 3 bases and J by 1 base, with 8 bases between the two germline ends. The CDR3 totals 14 residues. For the CDR3, the DNA is TGTGCCAGCAGCGGGGGGGGTTCTGGAAACACCATATATTTT. As protein: CASSGGGSGNTIYF.

This clone was seen a handful of times. V and J are TRBV6-1 and TRBJ2-1; D possibly corresponds to TRBD2 (6 bases). From germline, CDR1 is MNHNS and CDR2 SASEGT. The CDR3 contains 15 residues. With 4 bases removed from V and 3 bases from J, the gap between germline ends came to 13 bases. CDR3 bases: TGTGCCAGCAGTGGGGGGGTGAGAGGCTACAATGAGCAGTTCTTC. Protein: CASSGGVRGYNEQFF.

V gene TRBV9 combines with J gene TRBJ2-2, with D perhaps given as TRBD1 or TRBD2 (5 bases each). The ends were cut back, 0 bases at V and 0 bases at J, with 12 bases in the middle. Germline V gives CDR1 SGDLS, CDR2 YYNGEE. The CDR3 is made up of 17 amino acids. The CDR3 DNA sequence: TGTGCCAGCAGCGTAGGTATCGGGACCTCGAACACCGGGGAGCTGTTTTTT. Translation gives CASSVGIGTSNTGELFF.

V usage is TRBV29-1 and J usage is TRBJ2-7; no reliable D call. The CDR3 spans 13 residues. The germline V gene encodes CDR1 SQVTM and CDR2 ANQGSEA. The germline V and J ends were trimmed by 5 bases and 1 base, with 12 bases remaining between them. This chain's CDR3 is CSVRPGDSYEQYF. DNA for the CDR3: TGCAGCGTTCGGCCAGGAGATTCCTACGAGCAGTACTTC.

This clone was picked up one time. The V call is TRBV7-2, the J call TRBJ1-2; 10 bases fit TRBD1. The junction had 4 bases not matched to a gene; V was cut back by 0 bases and J by 9 bases. Germline V lookup: CDR1 SGHTA, CDR2 FQGNSA. There are 14 residues in the CDR3. CDR3 coding DNA: TGTGCCAGCAGCTTAGCGATGGGACAGGGGAGCTACACCTTC. This encodes CASSLAMGQGSYTF. The entire variable domain, with the rest obtained from reference TRBV7-2 and TRBJ1-2, is as follows: GAGVSQSPSNKVTEKGKDVELRCDPISGHTALYWYRQSLGQGLEFLIYFQGNSAPDKSGLPSDRFSAERTGGSVSTLTIQRTQQEDSAVYLCASSLAMGQGSYTFGSGTRLTVV.